These T cell receptor beta chains were read from a single sample in a study of response to subunit inactivated influenza vaccine. A single record per CDR3 protein comes from TCRdb applying MiXCR to the RT-PCR reads. The sample lists over 300,000 distinct CDR3 sequences, about a fifth occurring once. Material: PBMCs from blood, obtained about 20 months after vaccination. The receptors were gathered from a man between 50 and 69 years old who received an inactivated influenza vaccine. Each CDR3 is given with its conserved first and last residue. A D gene is named only where the DNA matches it firmly. Size is omitted from some rows. Given values are once, few, many or a class for expanded clones.

D gene: NA; V gene: TRBV15; clone size: NA; J gene: TRBJ2-7; CDR3 protein: CATSREGGFAYEQYF; CDR3 DNA: TGTGCCACCAGCAGAGAGGGCGGTTTCGCCTACGAGCAGTACTTC
D gene: NA; V gene: TRBV15; clone size: few; J gene: TRBJ1-4; CDR3 protein: CATSRGTGEKLFF; CDR3 DNA: TGTGCCACCAGCAGAGGGACCGGAGAAAAACTGTTTTTT
D gene: TRBD1; V gene: TRBV15; clone size: NA; J gene: TRBJ1-2; CDR3 protein: CATSSGTGGRQTSYTF; CDR3 DNA: TGTGCCACCAGCAGCGGGACAGGGGGTCGGCAGACGAGCTACACCTTC
D gene: NA; V gene: TRBV3-1; clone size: few; J gene: TRBJ2-7; CDR3 protein: CASSSHDQEQYF; CDR3 DNA: TGTGCCAGCAGCAGCCACGACCAGGAGCAGTACTTC
D gene: TRBD2; V gene: TRBV20-1; clone size: few; J gene: TRBJ2-7; CDR3 protein: CSARDSSAGGRYEQYF; CDR3 DNA: TGCAGTGCTAGAGATAGTTCTGCGGGGGGGCGATACGAGCAGTACTTC
D gene: TRBD1; V gene: TRBV5-1; clone size: few; J gene: TRBJ1-4; CDR3 protein: CASSLSGQDNEKLFF; CDR3 DNA: TGCGCCAGCAGCCTAAGCGGACAGGATAATGAAAAACTGTTTTTT
D gene: TRBD2; V gene: TRBV29-1; clone size: many; J gene: TRBJ2-2; CDR3 protein: CRVDPTSGAGELFF; CDR3 DNA: TGCAGAGTTGATCCGACTAGCGGAGCCGGGGAGCTGTTTTTT
D gene: NA; V gene: TRBV25-1; clone size: few; J gene: TRBJ1-3; CDR3 protein: CASSEGGLNTIYF; CDR3 DNA: TGTGCCAGCAGTGAGGGGGGGCTAAACACCATATATTTT
D gene: TRBD2; V gene: TRBV20-1; clone size: few; J gene: TRBJ2-7; CDR3 protein: CSASIERGVSSYEQYF; CDR3 DNA: TGCAGTGCTAGTATCGAGCGGGGGGTTAGCTCCTACGAGCAGTACTTC
D gene: NA; V gene: TRBV29-1; clone size: NA; J gene: TRBJ2-1; CDR3 protein: CSVWDWYNEQFF; CDR3 DNA: TGCAGCGTATGGGACTGGTACAATGAGCAGTTCTTC
D gene: NA; V gene: TRBV19; clone size: NA; J gene: TRBJ1-2; CDR3 protein: CAVRGDNYGYTF; CDR3 DNA: TGTGCCGTACGGGGCGATAACTATGGCTACACCTTC
D gene: TRBD2; V gene: TRBV5-1; clone size: few; J gene: TRBJ2-1; CDR3 protein: CASSHQPGLSAYNEQFF; CDR3 DNA: TGCGCCAGCAGCCATCAACCGGGACTATCGGCCTACAATGAGCAGTTCTTC
D gene: NA; V gene: TRBV24-1; clone size: few; J gene: TRBJ2-2; CDR3 protein: CATSDPGTPGELFF; CDR3 DNA: TGTGCCACCAGTGACCCGGGGACACCCGGGGAGCTGTTTTTT
D gene: NA; V gene: TRBV23-1; clone size: few; J gene: TRBJ2-7; CDR3 protein: CASSLEETSYEQYF; CDR3 DNA: TGCGCCAGCAGTCTGGAGGAAACCTCCTACGAGCAGTACTTC
D gene: NA; V gene: TRBV7-2; clone size: NA; J gene: TRBJ2-2; CDR3 protein: CASSQQGPNTGELFF; CDR3 DNA: TGTGCCAGCAGCCAACAAGGCCCGAACACCGGGGAGCTGTTTTTT
D gene: NA; V gene: TRBV27; clone size: few; J gene: TRBJ1-5; CDR3 protein: CASSLGPIGQPQHF; CDR3 DNA: TGTGCCAGCAGTTTAGGTCCAATCGGTCAGCCCCAGCATTTT
D gene: NA; V gene: TRBV27; clone size: NA; J gene: TRBJ1-2; CDR3 protein: CASSLSGFYGYTF; CDR3 DNA: TGTGCCAGCAGTTTATCCGGGTTCTATGGCTACACCTTC
D gene: TRBD2; V gene: TRBV11-2; clone size: NA; J gene: TRBJ2-3; CDR3 protein: CASSQRGTSGGSYTDTQYF; CDR3 DNA: TGTGCCAGCAGCCAACGAGGGACTAGCGGGGGGAGTTACACAGATACGCAGTATTTT
D gene: NA; V gene: TRBV23-1; clone size: NA; J gene: TRBJ2-2; CDR3 protein: CASSHPAHAPANTGELFF; CDR3 DNA: TGCGCCAGCAGTCACCCTGCCCATGCACCCGCGAACACCGGGGAGCTGTTTTTT
D gene: NA; V gene: TRBV6-5; clone size: NA; J gene: TRBJ2-7; CDR3 protein: CASSYRDRKGVNEQYF; CDR3 DNA: TGTGCCAGCAGTTACCGCGACAGGAAAGGCGTGAACGAGCAGTACTTC
D gene: NA; V gene: TRBV20-1; clone size: few; J gene: TRBJ1-1; CDR3 protein: CSAKQGLVGEAFF; CDR3 DNA: TGCAGTGCCAAACAGGGCCTGGTTGGTGAAGCTTTCTTT
D gene: NA; V gene: TRBV2; clone size: NA; J gene: TRBJ2-1; CDR3 protein: CASSSGTIYNEQFF; CDR3 DNA: TGTGCCAGCAGTTCCGGGACGATCTACAATGAGCAGTTCTTC
D gene: NA; V gene: TRBV7-2; clone size: NA; J gene: TRBJ2-5; CDR3 protein: CASSLGPDQETQYF; CDR3 DNA: TGTGCCAGCAGCTTAGGGCCAGACCAAGAGACCCAGTACTTC
D gene: TRBD1; V gene: TRBV12-3/TRBV12-4; clone size: few; J gene: TRBJ1-6; CDR3 protein: CASRTGSGSPLHF; CDR3 DNA: TGTGCCAGCAGGACAGGGTCAGGCTCACCCCTCCACTTT
D gene: NA; V gene: TRBV7-8; clone size: NA; J gene: TRBJ1-2; CDR3 protein: CASSPSGSLLGYTF; CDR3 DNA: TGTGCCAGCAGCCCCTCAGGTTCTCTTCTTGGCTACACCTTC
D gene: NA; V gene: TRBV5-1; clone size: many; J gene: TRBJ1-3; CDR3 protein: CASSEGSGNTIYF; CDR3 DNA: TGCGCCAGCAGCGAGGGATCTGGAAACACCATATATTTT
D gene: NA; V gene: TRBV15; clone size: few; J gene: TRBJ1-1; CDR3 protein: CATSRDRGGNEAFF; CDR3 DNA: TGTGCCACCAGCAGAGATCGGGGGGGGAATGAAGCTTTCTTT